This T cell receptor beta chain stems from a study of cytomegalovirus exposure and HLA in healthy donors. Findings and limits, study-wide: Earlier analysis yielded a pattern in which most TCR beta V segments were productive about 90% or about 30% of the time. Sequencing depth roughly uniform across donors was assumed in presence/absence analyses.

The germline V gene has CDR1 MNHNY and CDR2 SVGAGI (reference sequence). CDR3 length: 15 amino acids. Trimming cost V 2 bases and J 8 bases; bases outside gene matches: 7. With regard to this clone: Its specificity is not known.

The PCR employed 60 Vbeta primers together with 13 Jbeta primers. Here immunoSEQ multiplex PCR was the method, and the copy in TCRdb shows in-frame clones only, minus some. The sample includes over 200,000 clones, roughly 79% of them seen just once. This chain uses TRBV6-6 with TRBJ1-4; TRBD1 matches 8 bases. This sequence originates from a male donor in good health and CMV-seronegative. Sequenced input: PBMCs. The CDR3 DNA follows: TGTGCCAGCAGTTACGGAGGACAGGGATCGGAAAAACTGTTTTTT. Translating gives CASSYGGQGSEKLFF.